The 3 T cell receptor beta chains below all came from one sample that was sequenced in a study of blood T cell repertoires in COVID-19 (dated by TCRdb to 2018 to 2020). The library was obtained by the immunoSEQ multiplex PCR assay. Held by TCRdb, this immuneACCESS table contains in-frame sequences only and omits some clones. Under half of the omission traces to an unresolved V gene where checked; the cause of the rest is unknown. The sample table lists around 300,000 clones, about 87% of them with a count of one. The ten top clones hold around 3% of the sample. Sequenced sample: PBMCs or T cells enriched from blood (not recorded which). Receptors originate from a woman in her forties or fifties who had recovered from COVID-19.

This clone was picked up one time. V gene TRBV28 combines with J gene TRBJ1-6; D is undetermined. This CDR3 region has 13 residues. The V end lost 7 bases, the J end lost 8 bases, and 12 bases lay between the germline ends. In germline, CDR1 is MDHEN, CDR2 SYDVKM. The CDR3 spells CASMGPRDSPLHF. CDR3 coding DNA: TGTGCCAGCATGGGTCCGAGGGATTCACCCCTCCACTTT.

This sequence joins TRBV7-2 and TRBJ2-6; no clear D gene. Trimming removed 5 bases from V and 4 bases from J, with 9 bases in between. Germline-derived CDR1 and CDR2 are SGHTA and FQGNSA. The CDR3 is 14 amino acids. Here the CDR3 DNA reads TGTGCCAGCAGCCGGCGAGGAGGGGCCAACGTCCTGACTTTC. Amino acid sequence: CASSRRGGANVLTF.

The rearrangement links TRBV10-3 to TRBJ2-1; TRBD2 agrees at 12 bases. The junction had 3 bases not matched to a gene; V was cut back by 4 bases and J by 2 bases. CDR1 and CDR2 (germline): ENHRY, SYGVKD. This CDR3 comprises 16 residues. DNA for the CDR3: TGTGCCATCAGTGGGACTAGCGGGAACACCTACAATGAGCAGTTCTTC. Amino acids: CAISGTSGNTYNEQFF.